This TCR beta chain derives from a study of blood T cell repertoires in COVID-19. Study-wide context: Researchers got acute and convalescent COVID-19 samples from the United States, Italy and Spain. Sources were T cells, B-cell-depleted T cells, or PBMCs; the material itself was cDNA or gDNA.

Germline assignment: CDR1 SGDLS and CDR2 YYNGEE. V was clipped by 2 bases and J by 1 base, with 6 bases between them. The CDR3 has 13 amino acids. Measured with immunoSEQ multiplex PCR; TCRdb has only the in-frame clones, and not every one. The table lists around 300,000 clones, roughly 90% of them singletons. This rearrangement joins TRBV9 to TRBJ2-5; D remains ambiguous. Specimen: peripheral blood. This TCR came from a man aged 50 to 59 with acute or convalescent COVID-19. The CDR3 sequence is CASSVMSQETQYF. The CDR3, as DNA: TGTGCCAGCAGCGTTATGAGCCAAGAGACCCAGTACTTC.